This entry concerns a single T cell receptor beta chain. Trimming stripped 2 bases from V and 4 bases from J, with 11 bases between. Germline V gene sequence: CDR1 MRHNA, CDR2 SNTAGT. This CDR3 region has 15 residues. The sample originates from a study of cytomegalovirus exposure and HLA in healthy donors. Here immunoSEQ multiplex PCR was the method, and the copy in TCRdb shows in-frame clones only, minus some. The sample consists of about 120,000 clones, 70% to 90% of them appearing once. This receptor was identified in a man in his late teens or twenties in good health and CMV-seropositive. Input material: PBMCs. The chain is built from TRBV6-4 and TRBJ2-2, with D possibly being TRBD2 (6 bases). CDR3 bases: TGTGCCAGCAGTGACGGCGAGACTAGCACCGGGGAGCTGTTTTTT. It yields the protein CASSDGETSTGELFF.